The 27 T cell receptor beta chains reported below all come from one sample, sequenced in a study of blood T cell repertoires in COVID-19. Using immunoSEQ multiplex PCR, the repertoire was profiled, and TCRdb retains in-frame clones only, with some absent. The data show about 80,000 clones, with 82% seen just once and approximately 12% held by the top ten. The sample was peripheral blood. The receptors were gathered from a man older than 75 with acute or convalescent COVID-19.

J is TRBJ1-1 and V is TRBV6-1; 7 bases fit TRBD1. The length of the CDR3 is 18 residues. The germline V gene encodes CDR1 MNHNS and CDR2 SASEGT. V lost 3 bases to trimming and J lost 2 bases; unmatched junction nucleotides: 15. This chain's CDR3 is CASSESLSWGQPNTEAFF. In DNA, the CDR3 is TGTGCCAGCAGTGAGTCACTGTCATGGGGACAGCCAAACACTGAAGCTTTCTTT.

The rearrangement links TRBV15 to TRBJ2-7, with 9 bases lining up with TRBD1. The trim removed 3 bases at V and 7 bases at J, leaving 4 bases unmatched. Germline V gene data show CDR1 as LNHNV and CDR2 as YYDKDF (reference sequence). The CDR3 has 13 amino acids. In DNA form, the CDR3 reads TGTGCCACCAGCAGGGACAGGGGTTCGGAGCAGTACTTC. It specifies CATSRDRGSEQYF.

This rearrangement joins TRBV7-6 to TRBJ2-2, with TRBD2 matching 9 bases. The V and J ends lost 3 bases and 2 bases, in that order; junction bases with no gene match: 13. The CDR3 is made up of 19 amino acids. Germline CDR1 SGHVS, CDR2 FNYEAQ. This CDR3 is CASSFRPLIAGDNTGELFF. The CDR3 DNA is TGTGCCAGCAGCTTCCGCCCCTTAATAGCGGGAGATAACACCGGGGAGCTGTTTTTT.

There are a few counts of this clone. The rearrangement links TRBV5-5 to TRBJ2-7, with D maybe TRBD2 (5 bases). Germline V CDR1 and CDR2: SGHKS, YYEKEE (reference sequence). CDR3 length: 12 residues. V was shortened by 2 bases and J by 6 bases, with 9 bases between the two germline ends. In DNA, the CDR3 is TGTGCCAGCAGCTTTTCCGGACTCGAGCAGTACTTC. Its protein is CASSFSGLEQYF. Full variable domain (missing parts from reference TRBV5-5 and TRBJ2-7): DAGVTQSPTHLIKTRGQQVTLRCSPISGHKSVSWYQQVLGQGPQFIFQYYEKEERGRGNFPDRFSARQFPNYSSELNVNALLLGDSALYLCASSFSGLEQYFGPGTRLTVT.

The rearrangement joins TRBV5-4 to TRBJ2-7, with no clear D. This CDR3 comprises 13 residues. Germline V CDR1 and CDR2: SGHNT, YYREEE (reference sequence). V was pared by 5 bases and J by 3 bases, with 12 bases between. CDR3: CASSLSTDYEQYF. CDR3 sequence (DNA): TGTGCCAGCAGTTTATCTACAGACTACGAGCAGTACTTC.

The V call is TRBV19, the J call TRBJ1-1; 7 positions agree with TRBD1. CDR3 length equals 16 residues. Germline assignment: CDR1 LNHDA and CDR2 SQIVND (reference sequence). J gave up 0 bases and V 4 bases, and 8 bases lay outside the gene matches. CDR3 loop: CASSRDGTVLNTEAFF. Here the CDR3 DNA reads TGTGCCAGTAGTAGGGACGGGACAGTCCTGAACACTGAAGCTTTCTTT.

This chain links TRBV12-3 or TRBV12-4 with TRBJ2-5; a possible D gene is TRBD1 (5 bases). This CDR3 has 13 amino acids. The V and J ends lost 3 bases and 3 bases respectively, with 8 bases between them. Written as DNA, the CDR3 is TGTGCCAGCAGTTTCACAGGAAAAGAGACCCAGTACTTC. It yields the protein CASSFTGKETQYF.

This rearrangement joins TRBV6-5 to TRBJ2-3; 8 bases are shared with TRBD1. V lost 10 bases and J lost 0; bases outside the gene matches: 6. The CDR3 spans 14 residues. Germline values: CDR1 MNHEY, CDR2 SVGAGI. The CDR3 reads CATADRASTDTQYF. The DNA for the CDR3 is TGTGCCACCGCGGACAGGGCCAGCACAGATACGCAGTATTTT.

The V gene is TRBV28, the J gene TRBJ1-5; D gene ambiguous. The CDR3 length is 15 residues. Germline CDR1 is MDHEN and CDR2 is SYDVKM. V lost 6 bases to trimming and J lost 3 bases, with 15 bases between them. The CDR3 here is CASRYPNQANQPQHF. CDR3 in DNA: TGTGCCAGCAGATACCCCAACCAGGCCAATCAGCCCCAGCATTTT.

The rearrangement joins TRBV15 to TRBJ2-5; 7 positions match TRBD2. Losses at the gene ends were 0 bases for V and 2 bases for J; bases not matched to a gene: 3. In germline, CDR1 is LNHNV, CDR2 YYDKDF (reference sequence). The CDR3 length is 15 residues. CDR3 sequence (DNA): TGTGCCACCAGCAGAGATCCTAGCGGACAAGAGACCCAGTACTTC. The encoded protein is CATSRDPSGQETQYF.

This clone was seen just once. The chain is built from TRBV18 and TRBJ2-5; D is undetermined. The CDR3 runs 13 residues. Germline values: CDR1 KGHSH, CDR2 LQKENI. Deletions cut 6 bases from V and 1 base from J, with 9 bases between. CDR3 amino acids: CASSAFSQETQYF. In DNA, the CDR3 is TGTGCCAGCTCGGCTTTCAGCCAAGAGACCCAGTACTTC.

The CDR3 loop is CASSQDEDYYGYTF. The CDR3, as DNA: TGTGCCAGCAGCCAAGACGAGGATTACTATGGCTACACCTTC. The chain recombines TRBV3-1 (or the pseudogene TRBV3-2) with TRBJ1-2; D not certain. The CDR3 has 14 residues. Germline-derived CDR1 and CDR2 are LGHDT and YNNKEL (reference sequence). Trimming stripped 0 bases from V and 3 bases from J, with 8 bases between.

The CDR3 DNA is TGTGCCAGAAGCGACAGCTCCTATAATTCACCCCTCCACTTT. It encodes CARSDSSYNSPLHF. The genes are TRBV5-3 and TRBJ1-6; perhaps TRBD1 as D (5 bases). TRBV5-3 is known as an ORF, though its function is uncertain. The V gene lost 4 bases and the J gene lost 0 bases, with 5 bases spanning the gap. There are 14 residues in the CDR3.

The rearrangement uses TRBV18 and TRBJ2-7, with a weak D call TRBD2 (6 bases). The CDR3 runs to 16 residues. From germline, CDR1 is KGHSH and CDR2 LQKENI. Trimming shortened V by 4 bases and J by 1 base, and 17 bases separated the two germline ends. The DNA of the CDR3 is TGTGCCAGCTCACGGTCTAAGGAGGGCGGGTCCTACGAGCAGTACTTC. Encoded protein: CASSRSKEGGSYEQYF.

CDR3 sequence: CASNASGTSGYEQYF. The CDR3 bases are TGTGCCAGCAACGCGTCCGGGACTAGCGGGTACGAGCAGTACTTC. The chain has TRBV9 and TRBJ2-7, with 12 bases fitting TRBD2. The CDR3 extends over 15 amino acids. From germline, CDR1 is SGDLS and CDR2 YYNGEE. Germline trimming cut 6 bases from V and 4 bases from J; bases unmatched to any gene: 8.

The chain carries TRBV2 and TRBJ1-5, with 9 bases lining up with TRBD1. The CDR3 covers 15 residues. Germline trimming cut 4 bases from V and 6 bases from J; bases unmatched to any gene: 7. Germline CDR1 reads SNHLY; CDR2 reads FYNNEI. CDR3 sequence: CASSAPPGQGQPQHF. The CDR3 coding sequence is TGTGCCAGCAGTGCGCCTCCGGGACAGGGTCAGCCCCAGCATTTT.

This chain links TRBV18 with TRBJ1-2; no firm D call. Germline V lookup: CDR1 KGHSH, CDR2 LQKENI. This CDR3 has 13 amino acids. Between the trimmed V and J ends, which lost 0 bases and 8 bases, there was a span of 10 bases. In nucleotides, the CDR3 is TGTGCCAGCTCACCACCGAACAGCCCGGGCTACACCTTC. Translation: CASSPPNSPGYTF.

The V and J genes are TRBV5-1 and TRBJ2-5, with no clear D. The CDR3 spans 12 residues. Per germline, CDR1 SGHRS and CDR2 YFSETQ. The ends were cut back, 3 bases at V and 1 base at J, with 4 bases in the middle. The CDR3 coding sequence is TGCGCCAGCAGCTGGAGCCAAGAGACCCAGTACTTC. Protein sequence: CASSWSQETQYF.

The rearrangement joins TRBV19 to TRBJ1-2; D possibly corresponds to TRBD1 (5 bases). This CDR3 spans 15 amino acids. V was cut by 1 base and J by 0 bases, with 9 bases left in between. CDR1 LNHDA and CDR2 SQIVND come from the germline V gene (reference sequence). The CDR3 coding sequence is TGTGCCAGTAGTATAGTCCAGGGCTCTAACTATGGCTACACCTTC. Amino acids: CASSIVQGSNYGYTF.

This sequence joins TRBV27 and TRBJ2-3; the match to TRBD2 covers 14 bases. The CDR3 contains 19 residues. Germline V gene lookup returns CDR1 MNHEY and CDR2 SMNVEV (reference sequence). J gave up 2 bases and V 5 bases, and 12 bases lay outside the gene matches. CDR3 coding DNA: TGTGCCAGCAGTCACCCCTTGGGACTAGCGGGGGCCAACACAGATACGCAGTATTTT. This codes for CASSHPLGLAGANTDTQYF.

V usage is TRBV19 and J usage is TRBJ1-2, with 8 bases that match TRBD1. This CDR3 spans 16 amino acids. J was trimmed by 0 bases and V by 4 bases; bases with no gene match: 7. The germline V gene has CDR1 LNHDA and CDR2 SQIVND (reference sequence). In DNA, the CDR3 is TGTGCCAGTAGTAAAAAGACAGGGGCAGCTAACTATGGCTACACCTTC. The encoded protein is CASSKKTGAANYGYTF. Looking up the rest from reference TRBV19 and TRBJ1-2 gives the full variable domain: DGGITQSPKYLFRKEGQNVTLSCEQNLNHDAMYWYRQDPGQGLRLIYYSQIVNDFQKGDIAEGYSVSREKKESFPLTVTSAQKNPTAFYLCASSKKTGAANYGYTFGSGTRLTVV.

This clone has just a few counts. The rearrangement uses TRBV10-3 and TRBJ1-6, with 10 bases lining up with TRBD1. CDR3 size: 16 residues. Germline values: CDR1 ENHRY, CDR2 SYGVKD. The V gene end was trimmed by 2 bases and the J gene end by 2 bases; junction bases not matched to a gene: 0. The CDR3 protein is CAISEGQGAYNSPLHF. Here the CDR3 DNA reads TGTGCCATCAGTGAGGGACAGGGGGCCTATAATTCACCCCTCCACTTT.

The chain combines TRBV7-6 with TRBJ2-2; D is possibly TRBD1 (5 bases). This CDR3 contains 16 residues. Trimming pared 3 bases from V and 2 bases from J, leaving 13 bases between. Germline CDR1 and CDR2: SGHVS and FNYEAQ. The DNA of the CDR3 is TGTGCCAGCAGCTTCAACTACAGGACCAACACCGGGGAGCTGTTTTTT. It specifies CASSFNYRTNTGELFF.

The chain combines TRBV5-4 with TRBJ2-3; 8 bases are shared with TRBD2. Germline V gene lookup returns CDR1 SGHNT and CDR2 YYREEE (reference sequence). The CDR3 sequence is 15 residues long. Trimming took 5 bases from V and 1 from J; bases not matched to a gene: 6. CDR3 loop: CASSPSGSRTDTQYF. The CDR3 DNA reads as TGTGCCAGCAGTCCTAGCGGGTCACGCACAGATACGCAGTATTTT.

As to this clone: One junction end disagrees with the germline gene, perhaps due to a read error. The chain is built from TRBV7-7 and TRBJ2-1; D call uncertain. Germline lookup yields CDR1 SSHAT and CDR2 FNYEAQ (reference sequence). CDR3 size: 13 residues. The CDR3 protein is CASSLGSNNEQFF. CDR3 sequence (DNA): TGTGCTAGCAGCTTGGGCAGCAACAATGAGCAGTTCTTC.

V usage is TRBV27 and J usage is TRBJ2-3; 11 positions agree with TRBD1. Germline CDR1 MNHEY, CDR2 SMNVEV (reference sequence). CDR3 length: 15 amino acids. Unmatched junction bases numbered 5, after V lost 6 bases and J lost 3 bases. Here the CDR3 DNA reads TGTGCCAGCAGGAAGGGACAGGGGGTTACAGATACGCAGTATTTT. Amino acid sequence: CASRKGQGVTDTQYF.

Written as DNA, the CDR3 is TGTGCCAGCAGCCCCGGGGGGCGGGGGGCCTACAATGAGCAGTTCTTC. Translated: CASSPGGRGAYNEQFF. V and J are TRBV11-2 and TRBJ2-1, with 8 bases that match TRBD2. The V gene's germline CDR1 is SGHAT and CDR2 FQNNGV. The CDR3 spans 16 residues. V was pared by 5 bases and J by 2 bases, with 8 bases of the junction left unmatched.